A selection of T cell receptor beta chains follows, all from one sample in a study of regulatory T cells in long-lasting Graves disease. TCRdb re-called the multiplex PCR reads through MiXCR, storing one row per CDR3 protein. In the table there are some 500,000 distinct CDR3 sequences, 16% of which are singletons. These data are also associated with another study on T cells in Graves' hyperthyroidism and ophthalmopathy.

Specimen: peripheral blood mononuclear cells (PBMCs), collected at new diagnosis, from a patient treated with antithyroid drugs. Receptors were obtained from a woman aged 35-65 years with Graves disease. Both conserved end residues are part of each CDR3. The order of the fields is V gene, clone size, J gene, D gene, CDR3 DNA, CDR3 protein. A D gene is named only where the DNA matches it firmly. The size of a clone is reported for some rows only, either as once, few or many, or as a class for expanded clones.

V gene: TRBV12-3/TRBV12-4
clone size: -
J gene: TRBJ1-1
D gene: -
CDR3 DNA: TGTGCCATCGACCGGGCCCCCCTTAGAACTGAAGCTTTCTTT
CDR3 protein: CAIDRAPLRTEAFF

V gene: TRBV30
clone size: -
J gene: TRBJ2-7
D gene: -
CDR3 DNA: TGTGCCTGGAGCGCCTGGGAGGAGCAGTACTTC
CDR3 protein: CAWSAWEEQYF

V gene: TRBV5-1
clone size: few
J gene: TRBJ1-2
D gene: -
CDR3 DNA: TGCGCCAGCAGCTTCAGGGAATACTATGGCTACACCTTC
CDR3 protein: CASSFREYYGYTF

V gene: TRBV2
clone size: many
J gene: TRBJ2-1
D gene: TRBD1
CDR3 DNA: TGTGCCAGCATAGCGACAGGGGGCTCCTACAATGAGCAGTTCTTC
CDR3 protein: CASIATGGSYNEQFF

V gene: TRBV10-3
clone size: few
J gene: TRBJ1-5
D gene: -
CDR3 DNA: TGTGCCAGCGGACGCGGGGGAAGCAATCAGCCCCAGCATTTT
CDR3 protein: CASGRGGSNQPQHF

V gene: TRBV12-5
clone size: -
J gene: TRBJ1-1
D gene: -
CDR3 DNA: TGTGCTAGTGTTTCGTCCGGGACACGGAACACTGAAGCTTTCTTT
CDR3 protein: CASVSSGTRNTEAFF

V gene: TRBV20-1
clone size: -
J gene: TRBJ1-5
D gene: -
CDR3 DNA: TGCAGTGCTAGAATGGCGCTTAGCAATCAGCCCCGGCATTTT
CDR3 protein: CSARMALSNQPRHF

V gene: TRBV7-9
clone size: few
J gene: TRBJ1-5
D gene: -
CDR3 DNA: TGTGCCAGCAGCCCCGGGGGGGGGAGTCCTTACAATCAGCCCCAGCATTTT
CDR3 protein: CASSPGGGSPYNQPQHF

V gene: TRBV6-4
clone size: -
J gene: TRBJ1-1
D gene: -
CDR3 DNA: TGTGCCAGCAGTGACGTCCCTTCAGGGCGAGCTTTCTTT
CDR3 protein: CASSDVPSGRAFF

V gene: TRBV15
clone size: -
J gene: TRBJ2-7
D gene: -
CDR3 DNA: TGTGCCACCAGCAGAGAGAAAGTCGGCCTATACGAGCAGTACTTC
CDR3 protein: CATSREKVGLYEQYF

V gene: TRBV10-3
clone size: -
J gene: TRBJ1-3
D gene: -
CDR3 DNA: TGTGCCATCAGTGAGTCGGCGAGCTCTGGAAACACCATATATTTT
CDR3 protein: CAISESASSGNTIYF

V gene: TRBV2
clone size: many
J gene: TRBJ1-2
D gene: -
CDR3 DNA: TGTGCCAGCACCGGGCAGGGGACGGTCGGCTACACCTTC
CDR3 protein: CASTGQGTVGYTF

V gene: TRBV25-1
clone size: -
J gene: TRBJ1-1
D gene: TRBD1
CDR3 DNA: TGTGCCAGCAGTGTGACAGGGTTGGCAGCTTTCTTT
CDR3 protein: CASSVTGLAAFF

V gene: TRBV11-2
clone size: many
J gene: TRBJ2-7
D gene: -
CDR3 DNA: TGTGCCAGCAGTCTTAGGGGGATTACCTACGAGCAGTACTTC
CDR3 protein: CASSLRGITYEQYF

V gene: TRBV11-2
clone size: many
J gene: TRBJ2-3
D gene: -
CDR3 DNA: TGTGCCAGCAGCTTAGATCTCTCGCCAGATACGCAGTATTTT
CDR3 protein: CASSLDLSPDTQYF

V gene: TRBV11-3
clone size: many
J gene: TRBJ2-1
D gene: -
CDR3 DNA: TGTGCCAGCACCCCCGGGACTCCCAACAATGAGCAGTTCTTC
CDR3 protein: CASTPGTPNNEQFF

V gene: TRBV12-3/TRBV12-4
clone size: many
J gene: TRBJ2-5
D gene: -
CDR3 DNA: TGTGCCAGCAGTTTACAGGGGGGCTATGAGACCCAGTACTTC
CDR3 protein: CASSLQGGYETQYF

V gene: TRBV11-2
clone size: many
J gene: TRBJ1-1
D gene: -
CDR3 DNA: TGTGCCAGCAGCTTAGAGCGAGGTGGGGCTTTCTTT
CDR3 protein: CASSLERGGAFF

V gene: TRBV28
clone size: -
J gene: TRBJ1-3
D gene: -
CDR3 DNA: TGTGCCAGCAGTTTCAGTTACTTGGGAAACACCATATATTTT
CDR3 protein: CASSFSYLGNTIYF

V gene: TRBV19
clone size: once
J gene: TRBJ1-1
D gene: -
CDR3 DNA: TGTGCCAGTAGTATTATGTCGGACACTGAAGCTTTCTTT
CDR3 protein: CASSIMSDTEAFF

V gene: TRBV20-1
clone size: few
J gene: TRBJ2-7
D gene: TRBD1
CDR3 DNA: TGCAGTGCTAGTAGTGACAGGGGGCTCGAGCAGTACTTC
CDR3 protein: CSASSDRGLEQYF

V gene: TRBV19
clone size: -
J gene: TRBJ1-5
D gene: TRBD1
CDR3 DNA: TGTGCCAGTAGTACGGGACAGGTAATTAATCAGCCCCAGCATTTT
CDR3 protein: CASSTGQVINQPQHF

V gene: TRBV19
clone size: -
J gene: TRBJ1-5
D gene: -
CDR3 DNA: TGTGCCAGTAGTATTTTCGTTTGGGGCCGGGGTAGGAGGGATCAGCCCCAGCATTTT
CDR3 protein: CASSIFVWGRGRRDQPQHF

V gene: TRBV6-2/TRBV6-3
clone size: few
J gene: TRBJ2-7
D gene: -
CDR3 DNA: TGTGCCAGCAGTTTAGGTTTGCCCTTCTACGAGCAGTACTTC
CDR3 protein: CASSLGLPFYEQYF

V gene: TRBV11-2
clone size: many
J gene: TRBJ2-3
D gene: -
CDR3 DNA: TGTGCCAGCAGCCGCGGGACAGCTAGCACAGATACGCAGTATTTT
CDR3 protein: CASSRGTASTDTQYF

V gene: TRBV6-1
clone size: many
J gene: TRBJ1-4
D gene: -
CDR3 DNA: TGTGCCAGCAGTGGTACTCGGAGTAATGAAAAACTGTTTTTT
CDR3 protein: CASSGTRSNEKLFF

V gene: TRBV28
clone size: many
J gene: TRBJ2-7
D gene: TRBD2
CDR3 DNA: TGTGCCAGCAGGTCTAGCGGGGGATACGAGCAGTACTTC
CDR3 protein: CASRSSGGYEQYF

V gene: TRBV27
clone size: many
J gene: TRBJ2-7
D gene: TRBD1
CDR3 DNA: TGTGCCAGCAGACCGATCGGGACAGGGGGCTACTACGAGCAGTACTTC
CDR3 protein: CASRPIGTGGYYEQYF

V gene: TRBV7-6
clone size: many
J gene: TRBJ2-6
D gene: TRBD1
CDR3 DNA: TGTGCCAGCAGCCTCGACAGGGCGGCTGGGGCCAACGTCCTGACTTTC
CDR3 protein: CASSLDRAAGANVLTF

V gene: TRBV19
clone size: -
J gene: TRBJ1-2
D gene: TRBD1
CDR3 DNA: TGTGCCAGTAGGCCTGGGACAGGGGGTTATGGCTACACCTTC
CDR3 protein: CASRPGTGGYGYTF

V gene: TRBV20-1
clone size: few
J gene: TRBJ2-1
D gene: -
CDR3 DNA: TGCAGTGCTAGAAGAGGGTACAATGAGCAGTTCTTC
CDR3 protein: CSARRGYNEQFF

V gene: TRBV29-1
clone size: few
J gene: TRBJ2-1
D gene: -
CDR3 DNA: TGCAGCGTTGAAGATCGGGGGTTGAATGAGCAGTTCTTC
CDR3 protein: CSVEDRGLNEQFF

V gene: TRBV19
clone size: -
J gene: TRBJ1-2
D gene: TRBD1
CDR3 DNA: TGTGCCAGTAGTTCGTTTGACAGGGCGGCTCATGGCTACACCTTC
CDR3 protein: CASSSFDRAAHGYTF

V gene: TRBV19
clone size: -
J gene: TRBJ2-4
D gene: -
CDR3 DNA: TGTGCCAGTAGTATAGAAGGGACTGGGACAACCAAAAACATTCAGTACTTC
CDR3 protein: CASSIEGTGTTKNIQYF

V gene: TRBV2
clone size: many
J gene: TRBJ2-7
D gene: -
CDR3 DNA: TGTGCCAGCAGCAGCGCGGACCTCTACGAGCAGTACTTC
CDR3 protein: CASSSADLYEQYF

V gene: TRBV12-3/TRBV12-4
clone size: many
J gene: TRBJ1-1
D gene: -
CDR3 DNA: TGTGCCAGCAGCTACTTATGGAAGAGCGGGACGCTTAACACTGAAGCTTTCTTT
CDR3 protein: CASSYLWKSGTLNTEAFF

V gene: TRBV3-1
clone size: many
J gene: TRBJ2-1
D gene: TRBD1
CDR3 DNA: TGTGCCAGCAGCCCCCGGACAGGGGTCAATGAGCAGTTCTTC
CDR3 protein: CASSPRTGVNEQFF

V gene: TRBV4-1
clone size: -
J gene: TRBJ2-7
D gene: -
CDR3 DNA: TGCGCCAGCAGCCAACCGGGGAAGGGCTACGAGCAGTACTTC
CDR3 protein: CASSQPGKGYEQYF

V gene: TRBV3-1
clone size: many
J gene: TRBJ1-5
D gene: TRBD1
CDR3 DNA: TGTGCCAGCAGCCAAGGACAGGGAGGTAGGCCCCAGCATTTT
CDR3 protein: CASSQGQGGRPQHF

V gene: TRBV4-2
clone size: few
J gene: TRBJ2-2
D gene: -
CDR3 DNA: TGTGCCAGCAGCCAAGTGGATGGCGGGGAGCTGTTTTTT
CDR3 protein: CASSQVDGGELFF

V gene: TRBV30
clone size: few
J gene: TRBJ2-3
D gene: TRBD2
CDR3 DNA: TGTGCCTCCTTAGCGGGGTTAGGAGATACGCAGTATTTT
CDR3 protein: CASLAGLGDTQYF

V gene: TRBV19
clone size: many
J gene: TRBJ1-1
D gene: -
CDR3 DNA: TGTGCCAGTAGTATAGTGGGCTTCACTGAAGCTTTCTTT
CDR3 protein: CASSIVGFTEAFF

V gene: TRBV15
clone size: -
J gene: TRBJ2-7
D gene: -
CDR3 DNA: TGTGCCACCAGTAAAGGGGTCGACACCTACGAGCAGTACTTC
CDR3 protein: CATSKGVDTYEQYF

V gene: TRBV7-8
clone size: -
J gene: TRBJ2-2
D gene: TRBD2
CDR3 DNA: TGTGCCAGCAGCACCAGGACTAGCGGGGGGCGATTCGCGAACACCGGGGAGCTGTTTTTT
CDR3 protein: CASSTRTSGGRFANTGELFF